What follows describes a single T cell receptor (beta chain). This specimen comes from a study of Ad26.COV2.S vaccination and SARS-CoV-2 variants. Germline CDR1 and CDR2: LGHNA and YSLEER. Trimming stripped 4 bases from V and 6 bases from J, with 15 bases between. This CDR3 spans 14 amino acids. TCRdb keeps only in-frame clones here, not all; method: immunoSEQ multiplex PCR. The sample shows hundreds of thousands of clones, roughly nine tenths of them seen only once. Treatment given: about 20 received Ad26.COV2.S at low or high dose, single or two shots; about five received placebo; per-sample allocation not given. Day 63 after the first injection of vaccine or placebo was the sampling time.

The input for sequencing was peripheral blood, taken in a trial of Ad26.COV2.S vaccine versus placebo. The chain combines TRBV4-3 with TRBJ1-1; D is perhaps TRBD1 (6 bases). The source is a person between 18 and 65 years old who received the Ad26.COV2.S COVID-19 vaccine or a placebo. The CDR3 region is CASSLHGGASEAFF. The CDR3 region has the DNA TGCGCCAGCAGCCTACACGGGGGCGCATCTGAAGCTTTCTTT.